These 12 T cell receptor beta chains came from one sample sequenced in a study of technical replicates of blood from several donors. Using immunoSEQ multiplex PCR, the repertoire was profiled, and TCRdb retains in-frame clones only, with some absent. The sample holds approximately 97,000 clones, approximately 96% seen once. The sample consisted of T cells isolated from PBMCs. Source of these receptors: a human donor in good health.

The chain couples TRBV4-1 to TRBJ2-1, with 11 bases that match TRBD1. After removal of 0 bases from V and 9 bases from J, the junction contained 4 bases not matched to a gene. Germline V gives CDR1 MGHRA, CDR2 YSYEKL. This CDR3 has 15 amino acids. CDR3 protein: CASSQEQGTGGEQFF. CDR3 nucleotides: TGCGCCAGCAGCCAAGAGCAGGGGACAGGGGGTGAGCAGTTCTTC.

V usage is TRBV7-8 and J usage is TRBJ2-7; no firm D call. Germline CDR1 SGHVS, CDR2 FQNEAQ. CDR3 length: 14 amino acids. Trimming removed 5 bases at V and 4 bases at J, with 15 bases between. In nucleotides, the CDR3 is TGTGCCAGCAGCCCCCTAGTGACGCAGTACGAGCAGTACTTC. Translated: CASSPLVTQYEQYF.

The chain recombines TRBV6-1 with TRBJ2-7, with D possibly TRBD1 on 5 matching bases. Germline-derived CDR1 and CDR2 are MNHNS and SASEGT. CDR3 length: 13 residues. Deletions cut 3 bases from V and 1 base from J, with 7 bases between. CDR3 sequence (DNA): TGTGCCAGCAGTGAGGGGCCGTCCTACGAGCAGTACTTC. It codes for CASSEGPSYEQYF.

The genes are TRBV2 and TRBJ2-1, with 8 nucleotides matching TRBD1. Unmatched junction bases numbered 16, after V lost 7 bases and J lost 8 bases. Germline lookup yields CDR1 SNHLY and CDR2 FYNNEI. CDR3 length equals 16 residues. CDR3 sequence: CASTPPPGQGAHEQFF. Written as DNA, the CDR3 is TGTGCCAGCACTCCTCCCCCCGGACAGGGAGCCCATGAGCAGTTCTTC.

The chain recombines TRBV11-3 with TRBJ2-1, with 9 bases matching TRBD1. The J segment lost 2 bases and the V segment lost 3 bases, leaving 2 bases of the junction unmatched. The germline CDR1 and CDR2 sequences are SGHNT and YENEEA. This CDR3 contains 15 residues. In DNA form, the CDR3 reads TGTGCCAGCAGCTTGGGACAGGGAACCTACAATGAGCAGTTCTTC. It specifies CASSLGQGTYNEQFF. The full variable domain, with the rest looked up from reference TRBV11-3 and TRBJ2-1, is EAGVVQSPRYKIIEKKQPVAFWCNPISGHNTLYWYLQNLGQGPELLIRYENEEAVDDSQLPKDRFSAERLKGVDSTLKIQPAELGDSAVYLCASSLGQGTYNEQFFGPGTRLTVL.

V and J are TRBV6-5 and TRBJ2-3, with 13 bases lining up with TRBD2. Germline loops: CDR1 MNHEY, CDR2 SVGAGI. The ends lost 2 bases at V and 7 bases at J; junction bases unmatched: 6. The CDR3 is 16 residues long. In DNA, the CDR3 is TGTGCCAGCAGTTACCGAGGACTAGCGGGAGACTATACGCAGTATTTT. This translates into CASSYRGLAGDYTQYF.

The rearrangement joins TRBV7-2 to TRBJ1-5; 10 positions agree with TRBD1. The J segment lost 1 base and the V segment lost 5 bases, leaving 2 bases of the junction unmatched. Germline loops: CDR1 SGHTA, CDR2 FQGNSA. The CDR3 extends over 15 amino acids. The CDR3 nucleotides read TGTGCCAGCAGCCGGGACAGGGGAAGCAATCAGCCCCAGCATTTT. Translating gives CASSRDRGSNQPQHF.

The chain uses TRBV5-6 and TRBJ2-7, with 7 nucleotides matching TRBD1. With 0 bases clipped from V and 6 bases from J, the junction kept 6 bases outside the gene matches. CDR1 is SGHDT and CDR2 is YYEEEE in the germline V gene. The CDR3 is 14 residues long. The DNA of the CDR3 is TGTGCCAGCAGCTTGGGGGCAGGGGGTCGCGAGCAGTACTTC. Translation: CASSLGAGGREQYF.

This clone was seen once. The chain employs TRBV27 and TRBJ2-4; possibly TRBD2 for D (6 bases). The CDR3 has 15 residues. V shed 3 bases and J shed 0 bases, with 9 bases lying between them. The V gene's germline CDR1 is MNHEY and CDR2 SMNVEV (reference sequence). CDR3 DNA: TGTGCCAGCAGTTTGAGGGGACTAGCCAAAAACATTCAGTACTTC. It is translated as CASSLRGLAKNIQYF.

The genes are TRBV10-2 and TRBJ2-7; the D is unclear. Trimming cost V 2 bases and J 2 bases, with 10 bases left between them. CDR3 size: 14 residues. Germline values: CDR1 WSHSY, CDR2 SAAADI. The CDR3 region is CASSENSFPYEQYF. CDR3 in DNA: TGCGCCAGCAGTGAGAATAGCTTCCCCTACGAGCAGTACTTC.

The chain combines TRBV5-1 with TRBJ2-1, with 13 bases identical to TRBD2. Germline values: CDR1 SGHRS, CDR2 YFSETQ. V trimming: 2 bases; J trimming: 3 bases; junction bases outside the gene matches: 8. The CDR3 extends over 18 amino acids. CDR3 coding DNA: TGCGCCAGCAGCTTCGGACTAGCGGGAGTTGGTCTCTACAATGAGCAGTTCTTC. Protein sequence: CASSFGLAGVGLYNEQFF.

The J gene is TRBJ1-1, the V gene TRBV10-3, with TRBD1 matching 9 bases. The CDR3 length is 13 residues. The V gene's germline CDR1 is ENHRY and CDR2 SYGVKD. J was trimmed by 0 bases and V by 11 bases; bases with no gene match: 4. The CDR3 DNA sequence: TGTGCCGTTACAGGGGGCATGAACACTGAAGCTTTCTTT. It translates to CAVTGGMNTEAFF.